This T cell receptor (beta chain) derives from a study of control samples from healthy donors and cancer patients. CDR1 GTSNPN and CDR2 SVGIG come from the germline V gene (reference sequence). The CDR3 spans 12 residues. V was shortened by 6 bases and J by 4 bases, with 12 bases between the two germline ends. Measured with immunoSEQ multiplex PCR; TCRdb has only the in-frame clones, and not every one. The table has about 77,000 clones, 85% to 95% seen once; the top ten hold 5.5% to 6.5%. Input material: blood. The chain uses TRBV30 and TRBJ1-1; D perhaps matches TRBD1 (5 bases). The TCR sequence derives from a woman in her sixties in good health. The CDR3, as DNA: TGTGCCTGCCCCGGGGGTAGCACTGAAGCTTTCTTT. Amino acid sequence: CACPGGSTEAFF. Full variable domain (outside the CDR3, taken from reference TRBV30 and TRBJ1-1): SQTIHQWPATLVQPVGSPLSLECTVEGTSNPNLYWYRQAAGRGLQLLFYSVGIGQISSEVPQNLSASRPQDRQFILSSKKLLLSDSGFYLCACPGGSTEAFFGQGTRLTVV.